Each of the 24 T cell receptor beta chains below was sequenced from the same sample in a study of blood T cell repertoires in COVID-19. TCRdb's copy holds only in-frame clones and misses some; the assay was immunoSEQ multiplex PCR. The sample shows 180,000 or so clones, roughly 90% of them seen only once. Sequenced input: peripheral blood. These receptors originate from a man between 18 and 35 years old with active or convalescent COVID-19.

The CDR3 sequence is CASSPDRGSQPQHF. The CDR3, as DNA: TGTGCCAGCAGCCCGGACAGGGGTTCTCAGCCCCAGCATTTT. The J gene is TRBJ1-5, the V gene TRBV28, with TRBD1 matching 9 bases. The trim removed 6 bases at V and 6 bases at J, leaving 6 bases unmatched. This CDR3 is built from 14 residues. Germline CDR1 is MDHEN and CDR2 is SYDVKM.

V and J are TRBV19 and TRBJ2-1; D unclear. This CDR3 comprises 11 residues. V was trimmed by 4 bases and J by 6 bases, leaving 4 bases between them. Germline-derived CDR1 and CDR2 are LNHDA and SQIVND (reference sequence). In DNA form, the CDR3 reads TGTGCCAGTAGTACCCTCAATGAGCAGTTCTTC. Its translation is CASSTLNEQFF.

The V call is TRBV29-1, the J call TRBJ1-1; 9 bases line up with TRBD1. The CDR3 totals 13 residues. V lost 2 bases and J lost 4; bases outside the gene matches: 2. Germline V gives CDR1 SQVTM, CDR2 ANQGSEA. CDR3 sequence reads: CSVEPTGGTEAFF. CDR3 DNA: TGCAGCGTTGAACCGACAGGGGGCACTGAAGCTTTCTTT.

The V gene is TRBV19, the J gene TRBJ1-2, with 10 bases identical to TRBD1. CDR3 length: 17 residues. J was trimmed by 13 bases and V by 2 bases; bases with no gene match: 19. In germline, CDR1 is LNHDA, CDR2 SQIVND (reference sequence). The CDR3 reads CASSIQFMSGQGTEATF. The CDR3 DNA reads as TGTGCCAGTAGTATACAGTTTATGTCGGGACAGGGGACGGAGGCCACCTTC.

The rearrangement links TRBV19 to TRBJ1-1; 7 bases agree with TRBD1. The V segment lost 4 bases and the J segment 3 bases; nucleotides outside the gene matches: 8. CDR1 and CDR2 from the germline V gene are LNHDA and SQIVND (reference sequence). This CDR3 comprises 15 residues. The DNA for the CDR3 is TGTGCCAGTAGTAGACACAGGGGCGGTGACACTGAAGCTTTCTTT. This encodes CASSRHRGGDTEAFF.

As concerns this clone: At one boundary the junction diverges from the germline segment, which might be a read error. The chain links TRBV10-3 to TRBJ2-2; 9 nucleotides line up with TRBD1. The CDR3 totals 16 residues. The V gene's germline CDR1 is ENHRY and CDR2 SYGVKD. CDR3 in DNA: TGTGCCATCCGTGAAGGGACAGGGTATGGGACCGGGGAGCTGTTTTTT. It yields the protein CAIREGTGYGTGELFF.

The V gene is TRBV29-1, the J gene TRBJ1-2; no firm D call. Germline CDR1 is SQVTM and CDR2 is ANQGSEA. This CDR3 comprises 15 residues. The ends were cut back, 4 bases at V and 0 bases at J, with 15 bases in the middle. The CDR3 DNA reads TGCAGCGTTGGGGCTGACGCGCACTCTAACTATGGCTACACCTTC. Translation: CSVGADAHSNYGYTF.

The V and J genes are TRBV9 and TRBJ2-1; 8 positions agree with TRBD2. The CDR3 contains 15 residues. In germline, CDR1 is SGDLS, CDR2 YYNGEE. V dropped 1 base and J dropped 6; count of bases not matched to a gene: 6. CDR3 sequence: CASSVQTSVINEQFF. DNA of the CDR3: TGTGCCAGCAGCGTACAGACTAGCGTCATCAATGAGCAGTTCTTC.

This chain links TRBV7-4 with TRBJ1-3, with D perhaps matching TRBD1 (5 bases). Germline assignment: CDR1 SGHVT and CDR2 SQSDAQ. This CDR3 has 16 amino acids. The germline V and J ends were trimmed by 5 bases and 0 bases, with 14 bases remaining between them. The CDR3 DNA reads TGTGCCAGCAGCGCCTACTTGGGGGGCTCTGGAAACACCATATATTTT. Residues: CASSAYLGGSGNTIYF. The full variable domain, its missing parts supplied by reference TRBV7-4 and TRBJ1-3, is GAGVSQSPRYKVAKRGRDVALRCDSISGHVTLYWYRQTLGQGSEVLTYSQSDAQRDKSGRPSGRFSAERPERSVSTLKIQRTEQGDSAVYLCASSAYLGGSGNTIYFGEGSWLTVV.

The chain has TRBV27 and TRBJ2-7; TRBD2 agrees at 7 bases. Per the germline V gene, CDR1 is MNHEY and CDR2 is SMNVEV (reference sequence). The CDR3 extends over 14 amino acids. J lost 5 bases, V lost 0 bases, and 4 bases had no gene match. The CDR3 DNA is TGTGCCAGCAGTTTATCGCGACGGGGGGACGAGCAGTACTTC. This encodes CASSLSRRGDEQYF.

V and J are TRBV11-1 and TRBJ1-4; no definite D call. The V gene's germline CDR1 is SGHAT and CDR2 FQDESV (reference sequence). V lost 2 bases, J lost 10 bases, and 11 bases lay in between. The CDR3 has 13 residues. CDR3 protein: CASSLSPEAKLFF. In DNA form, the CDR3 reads TGTGCCAGCAGCTTATCCCCAGAGGCAAAACTGTTTTTT.

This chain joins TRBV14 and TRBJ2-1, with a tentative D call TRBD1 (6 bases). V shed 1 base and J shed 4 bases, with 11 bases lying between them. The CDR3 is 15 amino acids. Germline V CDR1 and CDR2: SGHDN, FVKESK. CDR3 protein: CASSQVRGSYNEQFF. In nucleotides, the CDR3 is TGTGCCAGCAGCCAAGTAAGGGGGAGTTACAATGAGCAGTTCTTC.

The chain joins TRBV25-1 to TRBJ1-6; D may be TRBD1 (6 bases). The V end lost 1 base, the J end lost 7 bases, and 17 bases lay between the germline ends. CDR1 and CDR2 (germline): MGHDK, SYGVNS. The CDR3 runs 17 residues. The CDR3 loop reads CASSEFRSSQGNSPLHF. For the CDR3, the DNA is TGTGCCAGCAGTGAATTCCGATCCTCTCAGGGGAATTCACCCCTCCACTTT.

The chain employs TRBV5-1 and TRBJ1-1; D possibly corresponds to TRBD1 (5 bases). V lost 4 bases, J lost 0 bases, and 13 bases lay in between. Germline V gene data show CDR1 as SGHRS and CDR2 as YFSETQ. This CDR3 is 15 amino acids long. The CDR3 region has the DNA TGCGCCAGCAGCCCCGGGGGAGGCGTGAACACTGAAGCTTTCTTT. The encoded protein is CASSPGGGVNTEAFF.

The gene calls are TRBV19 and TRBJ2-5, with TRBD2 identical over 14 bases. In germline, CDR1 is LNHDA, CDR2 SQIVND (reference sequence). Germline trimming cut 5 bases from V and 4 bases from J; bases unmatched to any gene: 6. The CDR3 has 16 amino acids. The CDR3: CASSSGTSGRLETQYF. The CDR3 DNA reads TGTGCCAGTAGTTCCGGGACTAGCGGGAGACTAGAGACCCAGTACTTC.

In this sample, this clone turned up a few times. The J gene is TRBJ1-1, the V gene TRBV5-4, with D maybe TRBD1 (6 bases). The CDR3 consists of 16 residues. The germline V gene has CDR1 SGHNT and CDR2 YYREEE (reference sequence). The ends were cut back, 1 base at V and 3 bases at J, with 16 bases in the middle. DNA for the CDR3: TGTGCCAGCAGCTTGTTCGGGGGGCGATCGGACACTGAAGCTTTCTTT. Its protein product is CASSLFGGRSDTEAFF.

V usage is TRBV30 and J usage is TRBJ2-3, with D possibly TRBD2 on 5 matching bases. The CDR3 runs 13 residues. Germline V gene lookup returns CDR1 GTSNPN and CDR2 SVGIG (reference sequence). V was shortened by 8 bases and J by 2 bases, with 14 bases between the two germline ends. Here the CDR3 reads CAGRGGPTDTQYF. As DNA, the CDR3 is TGTGCCGGGCGCGGCGGGCCCACAGATACGCAGTATTTT.

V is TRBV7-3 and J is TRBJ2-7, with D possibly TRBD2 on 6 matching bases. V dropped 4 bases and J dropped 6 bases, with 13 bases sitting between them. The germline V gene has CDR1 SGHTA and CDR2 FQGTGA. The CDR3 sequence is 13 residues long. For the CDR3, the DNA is TGTGCCAGCAGCTACCGACTAGGTCTCGAGCAGTACTTC. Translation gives CASSYRLGLEQYF.

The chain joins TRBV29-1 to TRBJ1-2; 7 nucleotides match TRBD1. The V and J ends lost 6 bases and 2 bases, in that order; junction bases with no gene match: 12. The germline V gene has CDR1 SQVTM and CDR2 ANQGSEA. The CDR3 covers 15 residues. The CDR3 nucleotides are TGCAGCGTGTGGAAGCCCGGGACAGAGAACTATGGCTACACCTTC. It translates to CSVWKPGTENYGYTF.

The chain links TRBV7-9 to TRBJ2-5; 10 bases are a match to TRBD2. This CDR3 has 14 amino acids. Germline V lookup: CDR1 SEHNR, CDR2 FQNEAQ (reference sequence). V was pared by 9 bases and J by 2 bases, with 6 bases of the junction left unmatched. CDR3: CASNRAGGQETQYF. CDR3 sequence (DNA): TGTGCCAGTAACCGAGCGGGGGGGCAAGAGACCCAGTACTTC.

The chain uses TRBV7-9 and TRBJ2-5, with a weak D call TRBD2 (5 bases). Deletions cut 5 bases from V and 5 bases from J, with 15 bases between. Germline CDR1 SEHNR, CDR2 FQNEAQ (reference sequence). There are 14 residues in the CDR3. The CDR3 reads CASSRSGTVETQYF. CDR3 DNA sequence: TGTGCCAGCAGCAGAAGCGGAACCGTTGAGACCCAGTACTTC.

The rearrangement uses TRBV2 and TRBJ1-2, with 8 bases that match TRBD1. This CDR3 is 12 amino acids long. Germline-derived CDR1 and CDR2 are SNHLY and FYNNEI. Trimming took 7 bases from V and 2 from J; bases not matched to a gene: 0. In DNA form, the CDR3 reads TGTGCCAGCACAGGGGGCAACTATGGCTACACCTTC. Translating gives CASTGGNYGYTF.

The CDR3: CASSRKGVDQPQHF. The CDR3 DNA sequence: TGTGCCAGCAGTCGTAAAGGGGTTGATCAGCCCCAGCATTTT. The chain uses TRBV6-6 and TRBJ1-5, with TRBD1 as a possible D gene (5 bases). This CDR3 comprises 14 residues. Trimming removed 5 bases at V and 5 bases at J, with 13 bases between. In germline, CDR1 is MNHNY, CDR2 SVGAGI (reference sequence).

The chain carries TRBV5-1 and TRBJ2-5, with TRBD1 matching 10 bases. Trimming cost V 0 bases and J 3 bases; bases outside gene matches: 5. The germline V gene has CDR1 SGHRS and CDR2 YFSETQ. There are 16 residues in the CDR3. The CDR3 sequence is CASSLAPGTGEETQYF. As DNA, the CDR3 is TGCGCCAGCAGCTTGGCCCCCGGGACAGGGGAAGAGACCCAGTACTTC.